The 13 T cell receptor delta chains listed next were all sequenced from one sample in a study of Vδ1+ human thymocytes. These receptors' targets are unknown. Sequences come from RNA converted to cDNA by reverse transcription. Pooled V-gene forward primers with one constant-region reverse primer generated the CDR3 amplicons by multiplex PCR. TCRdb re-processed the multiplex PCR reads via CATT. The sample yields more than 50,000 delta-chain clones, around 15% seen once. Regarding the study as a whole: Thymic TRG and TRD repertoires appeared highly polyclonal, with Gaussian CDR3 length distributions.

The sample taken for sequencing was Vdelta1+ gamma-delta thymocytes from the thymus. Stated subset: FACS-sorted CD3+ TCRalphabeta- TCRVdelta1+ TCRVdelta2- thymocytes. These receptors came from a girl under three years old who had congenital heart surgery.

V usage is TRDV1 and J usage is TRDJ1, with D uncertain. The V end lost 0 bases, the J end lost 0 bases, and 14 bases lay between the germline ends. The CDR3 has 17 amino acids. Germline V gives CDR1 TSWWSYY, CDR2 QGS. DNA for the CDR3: TGTGCTCTTGGGGAACTAGAAAAGGCCTCAAACACCGATAAACTCATCTTT. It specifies CALGELEKASNTDKLIF.

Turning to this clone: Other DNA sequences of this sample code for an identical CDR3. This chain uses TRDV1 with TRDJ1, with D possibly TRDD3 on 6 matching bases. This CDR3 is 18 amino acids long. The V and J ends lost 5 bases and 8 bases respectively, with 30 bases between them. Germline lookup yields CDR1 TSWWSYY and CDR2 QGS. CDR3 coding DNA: TGTGCTCTTGGGAACTACCCCCCTCGTCCCGGGGGAGCCACCAAACTCATCTTT. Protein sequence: CALGNYPPRPGGATKLIF.

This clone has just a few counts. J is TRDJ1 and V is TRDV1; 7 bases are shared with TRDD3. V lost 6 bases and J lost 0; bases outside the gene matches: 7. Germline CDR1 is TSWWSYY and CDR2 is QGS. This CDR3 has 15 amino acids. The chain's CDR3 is CALGPAWGDTDKLIF. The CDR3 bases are TGTGCTCTTGGTCCCGCCTGGGGGGACACCGATAAACTCATCTTT.

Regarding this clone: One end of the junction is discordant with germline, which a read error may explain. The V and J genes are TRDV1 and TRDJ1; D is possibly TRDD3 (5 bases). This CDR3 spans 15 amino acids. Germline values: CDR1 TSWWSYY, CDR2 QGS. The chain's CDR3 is CALGELPPYTDKLIF. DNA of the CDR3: TGCGCTCTTGGGGAACTCCCGCCCTACACCGATAAACTCATCTTT.

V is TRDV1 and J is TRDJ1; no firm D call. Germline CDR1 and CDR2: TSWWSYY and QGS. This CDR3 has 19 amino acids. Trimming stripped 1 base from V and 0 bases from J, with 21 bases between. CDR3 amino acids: CALGEPHAGPASYTDKLIF. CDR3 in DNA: TGTGCTCTTGGGGAACCGCACGCCGGGCCGGCATCGTACACCGATAAACTCATCTTT.

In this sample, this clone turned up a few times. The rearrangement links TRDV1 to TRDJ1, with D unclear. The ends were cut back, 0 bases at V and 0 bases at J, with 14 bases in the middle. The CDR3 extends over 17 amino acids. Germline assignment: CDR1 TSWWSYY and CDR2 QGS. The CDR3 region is CALGELATPGYTDKLIF. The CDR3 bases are TGTGCTCTTGGGGAACTTGCCACCCCTGGTTACACCGATAAACTCATCTTT.

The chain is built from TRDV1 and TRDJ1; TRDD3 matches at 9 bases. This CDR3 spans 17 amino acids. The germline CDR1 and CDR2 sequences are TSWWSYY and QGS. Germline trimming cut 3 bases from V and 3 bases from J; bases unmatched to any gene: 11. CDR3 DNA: TGTGCTCTTGGGGATCGCCTACGGGGGATACCGGCCGATAAACTCATCTTT. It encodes CALGDRLRGIPADKLIF.

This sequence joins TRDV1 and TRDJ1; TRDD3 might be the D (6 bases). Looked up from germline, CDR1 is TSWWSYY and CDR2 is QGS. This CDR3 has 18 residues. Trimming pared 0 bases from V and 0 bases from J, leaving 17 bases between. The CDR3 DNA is TGTGCTCTTGGGGAACTAGGTTCCGTCGGGGGAAACACCGATAAACTCATCTTT. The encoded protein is CALGELGSVGGNTDKLIF.

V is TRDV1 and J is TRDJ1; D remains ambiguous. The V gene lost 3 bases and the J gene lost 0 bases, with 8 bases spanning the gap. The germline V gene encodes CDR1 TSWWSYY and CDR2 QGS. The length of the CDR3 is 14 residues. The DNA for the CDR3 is TGTGCTCTTGGGGATCCGATATACACCGATAAACTCATCTTT. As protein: CALGDPIYTDKLIF.

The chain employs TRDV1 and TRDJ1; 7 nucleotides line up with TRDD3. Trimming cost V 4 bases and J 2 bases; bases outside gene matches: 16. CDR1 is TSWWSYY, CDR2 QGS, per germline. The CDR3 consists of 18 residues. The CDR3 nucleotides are TGTGCTCTTGGGGCTCTATACGGGGGGATTAAGGGAACCGATAAACTCATCTTT. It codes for CALGALYGGIKGTDKLIF.

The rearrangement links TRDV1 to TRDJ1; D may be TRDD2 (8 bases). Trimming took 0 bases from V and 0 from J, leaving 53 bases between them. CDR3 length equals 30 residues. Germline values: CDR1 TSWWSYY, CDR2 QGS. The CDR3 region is CALGELFALLPTIPLYPWGTPQMYTDKLIF. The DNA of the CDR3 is TGTGCTCTTGGGGAACTTTTCGCCCTACTTCCTACGATTCCCCTATACCCTTGGGGGACACCGCAAATGTACACCGATAAACTCATCTTT.

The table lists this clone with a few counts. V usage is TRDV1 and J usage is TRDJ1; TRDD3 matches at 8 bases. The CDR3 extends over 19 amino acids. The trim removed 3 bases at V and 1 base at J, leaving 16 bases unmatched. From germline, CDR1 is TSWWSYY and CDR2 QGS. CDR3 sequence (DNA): TGTGCTCTTGGGGAGCCTCCTACCTGGGGATACAGTGCCACCGATAAACTCATCTTT. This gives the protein CALGEPPTWGYSATDKLIF.

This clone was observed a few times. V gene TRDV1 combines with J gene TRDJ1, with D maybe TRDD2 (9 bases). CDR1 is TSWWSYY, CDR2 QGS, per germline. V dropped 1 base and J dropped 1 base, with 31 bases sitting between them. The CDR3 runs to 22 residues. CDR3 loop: CALGERAAFLRRGIKPTDKLIF. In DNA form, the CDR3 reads TGTGCTCTTGGGGAACGGGCGGCCTTCCTACGTCGGGGGATAAAGCCCACCGATAAACTCATCTTT.